This passage covers 20 T cell receptor beta chains from one sample sequenced in a study of T cell responses to AZD1222 COVID-19 vaccine. Produced via immunoSEQ multiplex PCR; TCRdb's table is partial and in-frame only. The repertoire holds around 110,000 clones, with about 90% as singletons. Sequencing used peripheral blood, obtained on day 0 of AZD1222 vaccination. The receptors stem from an adult in good health.

The chain employs TRBV19 and TRBJ2-4, with no clear D. Trimming pared 10 bases from V and 0 bases from J, leaving 10 bases between. CDR3 length: 13 residues. From germline, CDR1 is LNHDA and CDR2 SQIVND (reference sequence). The CDR3 here is CATSPVAKNIQYF. CDR3 coding DNA: TGTGCCACTTCCCCGGTAGCCAAAAACATTCAGTACTTC.

V gene TRBV6-5 combines with J gene TRBJ1-2; D may be TRBD1 (6 bases). Trimming pared 5 bases from V and 0 bases from J, leaving 10 bases between. The germline CDR1 and CDR2 sequences are MNHEY and SVGAGI. This CDR3 has 14 residues. CDR3 bases: TGTGCCAGCAGTCGGACAGCCACTAACTATGGCTACACCTTC. It codes for CASSRTATNYGYTF.

This clone appeared once. The chain links TRBV7-5 to TRBJ1-5; TRBD1, the table's D call, was not compared with the DNA. TRBV7-5 is a known pseudogene. The CDR3 runs 16 residues. The CDR3 bases are TGTGCCAGAAGCTCGCCCAGGGAAAGGGGCAATCAGCCCCAGCATTTT. This translates into CARSSPRERGNQPQHF.

On this clone itself: Other nucleotide sequences in the sample specify the same CDR3. The V gene is TRBV6-5, the J gene TRBJ1-5, with 8 bases lining up with TRBD1. Germline loops: CDR1 MNHEY, CDR2 SVGAGI. CDR3 length: 13 residues. With V trimmed by 6 bases and J by 7 bases, 5 bases remained unmatched. The CDR3 DNA is TGTGCCAGCAGAACAGGGGGTTTCCAGCCCCAGCATTTT. This encodes CASRTGGFQPQHF.

This clone was seen a single time. The chain joins TRBV6-5 to TRBJ1-2; no reliable D call. The CDR3 consists of 14 residues. Germline assignment: CDR1 MNHEY and CDR2 SVGAGI. V was clipped by 6 bases and J by 5 bases, with 16 bases between them. The CDR3: CASSLPLDGYGYTF. The CDR3 DNA sequence: TGTGCCAGCAGCCTCCCCCTAGATGGGTATGGCTACACCTTC.

The V call is TRBV7-6, the J call TRBJ2-5; TRBD2 matches at 9 bases. Losses at the gene ends were 4 bases for V and 5 bases for J; bases not matched to a gene: 14. Germline values: CDR1 SGHVS, CDR2 FNYEAQ. CDR3 size: 17 residues. CDR3 residues: CASSSLTYSGRGETQYF. CDR3 nucleotides: TGTGCCAGCAGCTCGCTCACCTATAGCGGGAGAGGGGAGACCCAGTACTTC.

The chain has TRBV3-1 (or the pseudogene TRBV3-2) and TRBJ2-7; D is unclear. V was pared by 1 base and J by 5 bases, with 6 bases between. CDR3 length equals 12 residues. Germline V CDR1 and CDR2: LGHDT, YNNKEL (reference sequence). CDR3 amino acids: CASSQVFNEQYF. The CDR3 coding sequence is TGTGCCAGCAGCCAAGTTTTCAACGAGCAGTACTTC.

The chain carries TRBV3-1 (or the pseudogene TRBV3-2) and TRBJ2-1, with D perhaps matching TRBD1 or TRBD2 (5 bases each). Per the germline V gene, CDR1 is LGHDT and CDR2 is YNNKEL (reference sequence). The CDR3 totals 12 residues. Between the trimmed V and J ends, which lost 2 bases and 7 bases, there was a span of 6 bases. The CDR3 DNA reads TGTGCCAGCAGCCAATGGGGGAATGAGCAGTTCTTC. This encodes CASSQWGNEQFF.

The J gene is TRBJ2-3, the V gene TRBV7-6, with D possibly TRBD2 on 5 matching bases. There are 14 residues in the CDR3. CDR1 is SGHVS and CDR2 is FNYEAQ in the germline V gene. Trimming cost V 0 bases and J 4 bases, with 8 bases left between them. The CDR3 sequence: CASSLAGEADTQYF. CDR3 sequence (DNA): TGTGCCAGCAGCTTAGCGGGAGAGGCAGATACGCAGTATTTT.

This chain uses TRBV2 with TRBJ1-1; D perhaps matches TRBD1 (6 bases). Germline V lookup: CDR1 SNHLY, CDR2 FYNNEI. V was trimmed by 5 bases and J by 1 base, leaving 8 bases between them. This CDR3 is 13 amino acids long. Here the CDR3 DNA reads TGTGCCAGCAGTTGGACAGAGAACACTGAAGCTTTCTTT. Its translation: CASSWTENTEAFF.

CDR3 DNA: TGCGCCAGCAGCTTGATACCAGACTCTGGAAACACCATATATTTT. Encoded protein: CASSLIPDSGNTIYF. The rearrangement uses TRBV5-1 and TRBJ1-3; D remains ambiguous. The CDR3 consists of 15 residues. Deletions cut 1 base from V and 0 bases from J, with 8 bases between. Germline CDR1 SGHRS, CDR2 YFSETQ.

The V gene is TRBV5-1, the J gene TRBJ2-1; 10 positions agree with TRBD2. Looked up from germline, CDR1 is SGHRS and CDR2 is YFSETQ. J was trimmed by 4 bases and V by 4 bases; bases with no gene match: 8. The CDR3 consists of 16 residues. The CDR3 sequence is CASSPPSGGGYNEQFF. Written as DNA, the CDR3 is TGCGCCAGCAGCCCCCCCAGCGGGGGGGGTTACAATGAGCAGTTCTTC.

V usage is TRBV7-9 and J usage is TRBJ1-3, with 7 positions matching TRBD1. J was trimmed by 1 base and V by 5 bases; bases with no gene match: 2. Looked up from germline, CDR1 is SEHNR and CDR2 is FQNEAQ (reference sequence). The CDR3 is 14 residues long. This CDR3 reads CASSPQGSGNTIYF. CDR3 coding DNA: TGTGCCAGCAGCCCACAGGGGTCTGGAAACACCATATATTTT. The whole variable domain, filled in from reference TRBV7-9 and TRBJ1-3, reads DTGVSQNPRHKITKRGQNVTFRCDPISEHNRLYWYRQTLGQGPEFLTYFQNEAQLEKSRLLSDRFSAERPKGSFSTLEIQRTEQGDSAMYLCASSPQGSGNTIYFGEGSWLTVV.

Remarks on this clone: At one end, the junction sequence differs from germline, possibly due to a read error. The V gene is TRBV14, the J gene TRBJ1-2, with a tentative D call TRBD1 (5 bases). Per germline, CDR1 SGHDN and CDR2 FVKESK. The CDR3 has 14 amino acids. The CDR3 spells CASSQDWQGKGCTF. The CDR3 nucleotides read TGTGCCAGCAGCCAAGATTGGCAGGGCAAGGGCTGCACCTTC.

The chain has TRBV19 and TRBJ2-3; 11 positions agree with TRBD1. The germline V gene has CDR1 LNHDA and CDR2 SQIVND (reference sequence). This CDR3 is built from 14 residues. With V trimmed by 6 bases and J by 1 base, 0 bases remained unmatched. This CDR3 reads CASRDRGRTDTQYF. CDR3 bases: TGTGCCAGTAGGGACAGGGGGCGCACAGATACGCAGTATTTT.

The chain recombines TRBV3-1 (or the pseudogene TRBV3-2) with TRBJ2-7; 12 nucleotides align to TRBD2. Germline V CDR1 and CDR2: LGHDT, YNNKEL (reference sequence). V lost 5 bases to trimming and J lost 7 bases; unmatched junction nucleotides: 15. CDR3 length: 17 residues. CDR3 bases: TGTGCCAGCAGCAGAGGACTAGCGGGATACGGGGCAGGGGAGCAGTACTTC. Its translation is CASSRGLAGYGAGEQYF.

The chain recombines TRBV19 with TRBJ1-2; TRBD1 is a possible D gene (5 bases). Trimming stripped 4 bases from V and 2 bases from J, with 14 bases between. CDR1 is LNHDA, CDR2 SQIVND, per germline (reference sequence). This CDR3 contains 15 residues. For the CDR3, the DNA is TGTGCCAGTAGTACCCCCGGGGGACCCAACTATGGCTACACCTTC. The encoded protein is CASSTPGGPNYGYTF.

The chain uses TRBV5-4 and TRBJ2-3, with D uncertain. The V gene lost 0 bases and the J gene lost 2 bases, with 10 bases spanning the gap. Germline CDR1 reads SGHNT; CDR2 reads YYREEE (reference sequence). CDR3 length: 15 residues. CDR3 nucleotide sequence: TGTGCCAGCAGCTTGGGGGTCCAGTCCACAGATACGCAGTATTTT. Its protein is CASSLGVQSTDTQYF.

This sequence joins TRBV5-5 and TRBJ1-5; no clear D. The CDR3 length is 17 residues. V was pared by 2 bases and J by 5 bases, with 20 bases between. CDR1 is SGHKS and CDR2 is YYEKEE in the germline V gene (reference sequence). CDR3 sequence: CASSFRGEISGDQPQHF. The CDR3 DNA follows: TGTGCCAGCAGCTTCCGTGGGGAAATCAGCGGGGATCAGCCCCAGCATTTT.

V gene TRBV28 combines with J gene TRBJ1-6; D gene uncertain. Germline assignment: CDR1 MDHEN and CDR2 SYDVKM. Trimming pared 9 bases from V and 2 bases from J, leaving 8 bases between. The CDR3 has 13 residues. The CDR3 sequence is CASKRAYNSPLHF. The DNA for the CDR3 is TGTGCCAGTAAACGGGCCTATAATTCACCCCTCCACTTT.